These T cell receptor beta chains were read from a single sample in a study of CD8 T cells in ankylosing spondylitis. Each CDR3 protein is one row after TCRdb ran MiXCR on the 5' RACE reads. The sample carries roughly 400,000 distinct CDR3 sequences, 20% to 25% recorded once. Sequencing was carried out using blood, either unsorted or a sorted T cell fraction (not recorded which). The receptors were gathered from a male donor with ankylosing spondylitis. Both conserved end residues are part of each CDR3. The order of the fields is J gene, V gene, D gene, clone size, CDR3 DNA, CDR3 protein. The D gene is left open where the match is weak. Part of the rows lack a size; the others show once, few, many or a class for expanded clones.

TRBJ2-5 TRBV2 . . TGTGCCAGCAGTACAGGGCCAGAGACCCAGTACTTC CASSTGPETQYF
TRBJ2-3 TRBV29-1 . few TGCAGCGTTACCGAGGGTCCAGATACGCAGTATTTT CSVTEGPDTQYF
TRBJ2-7 TRBV5-1 . few TGCGCCAGCAGCTTGAATCTAGACGGGTACGAGCAGTACTTC CASSLNLDGYEQYF
TRBJ1-4 TRBV11-2 . few TGTGCCAGCCGCCTGAGGGCAACTAATGAAAAACTGTTTTTT CASRLRATNEKLFF
TRBJ1-1 TRBV6-1 TRBD1 . TGTGCCAGCATCCGGACAGGGCAAACTGAAGCTTTCTTT CASIRTGQTEAFF
TRBJ2-5 TRBV5-1 TRBD2 . TGCGCCAGCAGCCTGGGAGGGGCGGGAGGCTTACAAGAGACCCAGTACTTC CASSLGGAGGLQETQYF
TRBJ2-5 TRBV20-1 . few TGCAGTGTGGAACCTGGGGTGGAGACCCAGTACTTC CSVEPGVETQYF
TRBJ1-2 TRBV20-1 . . TGCAGTGCTAGCTTGGGCAGGGGCTATGGCTACACCTTC CSASLGRGYGYTF
TRBJ2-3 TRBV5-1 TRBD1 . TGCGCCAGCAGCACCACAGGGGGCGGTGGTACAGATACGCAGTATTTT CASSTTGGGGTDTQYF
TRBJ2-1 TRBV20-1 . . TGCAGTGCCTCCCACGGGGACTACAATGAGCAGTTCTTC CSASHGDYNEQFF
TRBJ1-5 TRBV6-2/TRBV6-3 . . TGTGCCAGCAGTTACTCGACTCAGGAAGGGCAGCCCCAGCATTTT CASSYSTQEGQPQHF
TRBJ2-5 TRBV27 TRBD1 . TGTGCCAGCAGATACACAGTACAGGGGGCGAGGGAGACCCAGTACTTC CASRYTVQGARETQYF
TRBJ2-5 TRBV6-5 . few TGTGCCAGCAGTTACGAGTTGCGGGAGACCCAGTACTTC CASSYELRETQYF
TRBJ2-3 TRBV5-1 TRBD2 many TGCGCCAGCAGCCCCTGGACTAGCGGTCTCACAGATACGCAGTATTTT CASSPWTSGLTDTQYF
TRBJ2-1 TRBV2 TRBD2 . TGTGCCAGCAGTGAACTAGCGGGAGGGCCGGATGAGCAGTTCTTC CASSELAGGPDEQFF
TRBJ1-6 TRBV6-1 . . TGTGCCAGCAGCCCGGAGAGGGTGTGGAATTCACCCCTCCACTTT CASSPERVWNSPLHF
TRBJ2-1 TRBV3-1 . . TGTGCCAGCAGCCAAGATAGCGGAGTCTACAATGAGCAGTTCTTC CASSQDSGVYNEQFF
TRBJ2-5 TRBV15 TRBD2 . TGTCCCACCAGCAGGCAAGCGGGAGCGGGGGAGACCCAGCACTTC CPTSRQAGAGETQHF
TRBJ2-5 TRBV3-1 TRBD1 . TGTGCCAGCAGCCGTTCGGCAGGGGGCAGGGAGACCCAGTACTTC CASSRSAGGRETQYF
TRBJ2-2 TRBV7-2 TRBD2 few TGTGCCAGCAGGGGACTAGCGGGAGTCCCGAACACCGGGGAGCTGTTTTTT CASRGLAGVPNTGELFF
TRBJ1-1 TRBV11-2 . . TGTGCCAGCAGTAGGGGTCGGAGTAACACTGAAGCTTTCTTT CASSRGRSNTEAFF
TRBJ2-1 TRBV7-3 TRBD2 . TGTGCCAGCAGCTTAACTGGAGGGGCACTAGCGGGAGGCGTCCCGAGCTCCTACAATGAGCAGTTCTTC CASSLTGGALAGGVPSSYNEQFF
TRBJ2-7 TRBV27 . many TGTGCCAGCAATTCACCTTCGAGCGAGCAGTACTTC CASNSPSSEQYF
TRBJ2-1 TRBV3-1 . . TGTGCCAGCAGCCCCGGACAGTCGAGGGAGCAGTTCTTC CASSPGQSREQFF
TRBJ2-2 TRBV6-5 . . TGTGCCAGCAGTTACTGGGGTAACACCGGGGAGCTGTTTTTT CASSYWGNTGELFF
TRBJ2-7 TRBV29-1 TRBD1 few TGCAGCGTCGCGACAGGGGGCGAGCAGTACTTC CSVATGGEQYF
TRBJ1-1 TRBV20-1 . . TGCAGTGCTACAAGGGTAGTCACTGAAGCTTTCTTT CSATRVVTEAFF
TRBJ2-2 TRBV29-1 . . TGCAGCGCAGGATTAGGTGGCACCGGGGAGCTGTTTTTT CSAGLGGTGELFF
TRBJ2-5 TRBV19 TRBD1 . TGTGCCAGTAGTAGATCCGGGACAGACCACCAAGAGACCCAGTACTTC CASSRSGTDHQETQYF
TRBJ2-2 TRBV20-1 . few TGCAGTGCTAGGAGGGAGATCCTGAACACCGGGGAGCTGTTTTTT CSARREILNTGELFF
TRBJ2-7 TRBV5-1 . few TGCGCCAGCAGCTCCTCCGGGACTCGAAACTACGAGCAGTACTTC CASSSSGTRNYEQYF
TRBJ2-2 TRBV5-1 . few TGCGCCAGCACCGCATCGGCCGTTTCTAGGGTCGGGGAGCTGTTTTTT CASTASAVSRVGELFF
TRBJ2-4 TRBV24-1 . few TGTGCCACCAGTGATTGTACCGCGCAAAACAAAAACATTCAGTACTTC CATSDCTAQNKNIQYF
TRBJ2-7 TRBV10-3 TRBD2 few TGTGCCATCAGTGGAGCGGGAATCAACGAGCAGTACTTC CAISGAGINEQYF
TRBJ2-2 TRBV7-2 . few TGTGCCAGCAGCTTAGCAGGTGCTCCGGGGTATAACACCGGGGAGCTGTTTTTT CASSLAGAPGYNTGELFF
TRBJ2-3 TRBV19 TRBD2 few TGTGCCAGTATATCGACTAGCGGGAGGTTAGATACGCAGTATTTT CASISTSGRLDTQYF
TRBJ1-1 TRBV6-1 . many TGTGCCAGCAGAGACGCCGGGACAAAATACACTGAAGCTTTCTTT CASRDAGTKYTEAFF
TRBJ2-2 TRBV6-6 TRBD2 . TGTGCCAGTAGCGGGAGATATGGCGGGGAGCTGTTTTTT CASSGRYGGELFF
TRBJ1-5 TRBV19 . . TGTGCCAGTAGTATCCAGGGCAGACAGCCCCAGCATTTT CASSIQGRQPQHF
TRBJ2-7 TRBV2 TRBD2 . TGTGCCAGCATTCTAGAAAGGCGGGACTATGCCGACGAGCAGTACTTC CASILERRDYADEQYF
TRBJ1-6 TRBV7-8 TRBD1 . TGTGCCAGCAGCCTAACCTCCGGGACAGGGTATCTGTCACCCCTCCACTTT CASSLTSGTGYLSPLHF
TRBJ2-1 TRBV11-2 TRBD2 few TGTGCCAGCAGCTCCACTCTAGGGAGGGGTTACAATGAGCAGTTCTTC CASSSTLGRGYNEQFF
TRBJ2-4 TRBV12-3/TRBV12-4 . few TGTGCCAGCAGTTTAGCGGGAGGAGCCAAAAACATTCAGTACTTC CASSLAGGAKNIQYF
TRBJ2-1 TRBV2 TRBD2 . TGTGCCAGCAGCGGAGCGGGAGGAATAGGTGAGCAGTTCTTC CASSGAGGIGEQFF
TRBJ2-5 TRBV5-1 TRBD1 . TGCGCCAGCAGCTCGGGACAAGGGGGCGTTGAGACCCAGTACTTC CASSSGQGGVETQYF
TRBJ2-2 TRBV15 TRBD1 . TGTGCCACCCTGGACAGGGCGAACACCGGGGAGCTGTTTTTT CATLDRANTGELFF
TRBJ1-1 TRBV10-3 . . TGTGCCATCAGTGCTATCCTTGTGAACACTGAAGCTTTCTTT CAISAILVNTEAFF
TRBJ2-3 TRBV15 . . TGTGCCACCAGCAGAGACGGGCCCAGGAGAGATACGCAGTATTTT CATSRDGPRRDTQYF
TRBJ2-3 TRBV20-1 . few TGCAGTGCTAGGTCCCCCTCAGGCCCAGATACGCAGTATTTT CSARSPSGPDTQYF
TRBJ2-2 TRBV20-1 TRBD2 . TGCAGTGCTAGTCGCGGGAGAGGCACCGGGGAGCTGTTTTTT CSASRGRGTGELFF